A single sample is the source of the 29 T cell receptor beta chains below, sequenced in a study of cytomegalovirus exposure and HLA in healthy donors. Some clones are missing from TCRdb's copy, which holds only in-frame ones; the method was immunoSEQ multiplex PCR. The table shows around 220,000 clones, with 85% to 90% occurring only once. The sequenced sample consisted of PBMCs. The receptors stem from a woman aged 18-35 years in good health and CMV-seronegative.

This CDR3 is CASTPGPSGRDGELFF. The CDR3 nucleotides read TGTGCCAGCACCCCCGGTCCTAGCGGGAGGGACGGGGAGCTGTTTTTT. This chain links TRBV9 with TRBJ2-2; the match to TRBD2 covers 12 bases. J lost 7 bases, V lost 6 bases, and 10 bases had no gene match. The CDR3 extends over 16 amino acids. CDR1 and CDR2 (germline): SGDLS, YYNGEE. Full variable domain (outside the CDR3, taken from reference TRBV9 and TRBJ2-2): DSGVTQTPKHLITATGQRVTLRCSPRSGDLSVYWYQQSLDQGLQFLIQYYNGEERAKGNILERFSAQQFPDLHSELNLSSLELGDSALYFCASTPGPSGRDGELFFGEGSRLTVL.

This clone showed up just once. The genes are TRBV5-5 and TRBJ2-7; perhaps TRBD2 as D (7 bases). Germline loops: CDR1 SGHKS, CDR2 YYEKEE (reference sequence). The CDR3 loop spans 16 amino acids. V lost 1 base and J 6 bases, leaving 20 bases between the germline ends. The CDR3 nucleotides are TGTGCCAGCAGCTTGAGGGGGACTACCGTCTCCCCCGAGCAGTACTTC. Translating gives CASSLRGTTVSPEQYF. The whole variable domain, filled in from reference TRBV5-5 and TRBJ2-7, reads DAGVTQSPTHLIKTRGQQVTLRCSPISGHKSVSWYQQVLGQGPQFIFQYYEKEERGRGNFPDRFSARQFPNYSSELNVNALLLGDSALYLCASSLRGTTVSPEQYFGPGTRLTVT.

This chain connects TRBV2 to TRBJ2-5; D possibly corresponds to TRBD1 (7 bases). There are 19 residues in the CDR3. Germline CDR1 is SNHLY and CDR2 is FYNNEI. V lost 4 bases and J lost 0, with 24 bases in between. CDR3 nucleotide sequence: TGTGCCAGCAGTGGGGCTAGGGCTTCGGGGGACAGATACCAAGAGACCCAGTACTTC. Its translation: CASSGARASGDRYQETQYF.

The CDR3 sequence: CASSSETGLSYNEQFF. Written as DNA, the CDR3 is TGTGCCAGCAGTTCCGAGACAGGACTCTCCTACAATGAGCAGTTCTTC. The chain uses TRBV27 and TRBJ2-1, with D tentatively TRBD1 (6 bases). V was shortened by 4 bases and J by 0 bases, with 13 bases between the two germline ends. Germline V lookup: CDR1 MNHEY, CDR2 SMNVEV (reference sequence). There are 16 residues in the CDR3.

The V call is TRBV4-2, the J call TRBJ2-5; TRBD2 aligns across 10 bases. From germline, CDR1 is LGHNA and CDR2 YNFKEQ. The CDR3 loop spans 15 amino acids. V lost 1 base, J lost 2 bases, and 1 base stayed unmatched. Here the CDR3 DNA reads TGTGCCAGCAGCCAAGTTAGCGGGAGGCAAGAGACCCAGTACTTC. It encodes CASSQVSGRQETQYF.

This clone was seen only once. The chain uses TRBV18 and TRBJ1-2; the D gene is possibly TRBD1 (6 bases). The CDR3 length is 16 residues. Trimming left V 4 bases short and J 7 bases short, with 22 bases between. CDR1 KGHSH and CDR2 LQKENI come from the germline V gene. The chain's CDR3 is CASSLSSGTRGFGYTF. DNA for the CDR3: TGTGCCAGCTCACTGTCTTCCGGGACGAGGGGGTTTGGCTACACCTTC.

In nucleotides, the CDR3 is TGTGCCAGCAGTTCCAGCGGGAGCGGCTACAATGAGCAGTTCTTC. Its translation: CASSSSGSGYNEQFF. The chain is built from TRBV6-5 and TRBJ2-1, with 8 bases identical to TRBD2. The V gene end was trimmed by 4 bases and the J gene end by 3 bases; junction bases not matched to a gene: 5. Per the germline V gene, CDR1 is MNHEY and CDR2 is SVGAGI. The CDR3 is 15 residues long.

CDR3 DNA sequence: TGTGCCAGCAGTTTTGGCAGGACCTACGAGCAGTACTTC. Translating gives CASSFGRTYEQYF. The chain is built from TRBV27 and TRBJ2-7, with D unclear. The CDR3 totals 13 residues. Germline CDR1 and CDR2: MNHEY and SMNVEV (reference sequence). The germline V and J ends were trimmed by 3 bases and 2 bases, with 8 bases remaining between them.

The chain has TRBV4-3 and TRBJ2-7; D gene ambiguous. Germline loops: CDR1 LGHNA, CDR2 YSLEER. The CDR3 consists of 14 residues. V was shortened by 0 bases and J by 2 bases, with 8 bases between the two germline ends. The CDR3 protein is CASSQEVVAYEQYF. CDR3 bases: TGCGCCAGCAGCCAAGAGGTCGTAGCCTACGAGCAGTACTTC.

The gene calls are TRBV4-1 and TRBJ2-1; 7 positions agree with TRBD2. The CDR3 is made up of 16 amino acids. V trimming: 4 bases; J trimming: 5 bases; junction bases outside the gene matches: 11. Germline loops: CDR1 MGHRA, CDR2 YSYEKL. In nucleotides, the CDR3 is TGCGCCAGCAGCCCCGCCCCGGGCCGGGGGGACAATGAGCAGTTCTTC. Amino acids: CASSPAPGRGDNEQFF.

V gene TRBV19 combines with J gene TRBJ2-1; 8 nucleotides line up with TRBD1. With 7 bases clipped from V and 7 bases from J, the junction kept 15 bases outside the gene matches. The CDR3 totals 16 residues. From germline, CDR1 is LNHDA and CDR2 SQIVND (reference sequence). The CDR3 region is CASTQGARLKGNEQFF. The CDR3 DNA sequence: TGTGCCAGTACCCAGGGGGCGAGACTAAAGGGAAATGAGCAGTTCTTC.

The rearrangement uses TRBV30 and TRBJ2-7, with TRBD2 matching 9 bases. From germline, CDR1 is GTSNPN and CDR2 SVGIG (reference sequence). Trimming cost V 0 bases and J 3 bases; bases outside gene matches: 6. The CDR3 length is 15 residues. The CDR3 spells CAWSVGAGGGYEQYF. CDR3 coding DNA: TGTGCCTGGAGTGTAGGGGCGGGAGGGGGCTACGAGCAGTACTTC.

V and J are TRBV2 and TRBJ2-7, with a weak D call TRBD2 (6 bases). This CDR3 comprises 16 residues. V shed 2 bases and J shed 0 bases, with 14 bases lying between them. CDR1 and CDR2 from the germline V gene are SNHLY and FYNNEI. CDR3 DNA: TGTGCCAGCAGTGAATTAGCGGAGACCTCCTCCTACGAGCAGTACTTC. Protein: CASSELAETSSYEQYF.

A note on this clone: Other DNA sequences in this sample translate to the same CDR3. This chain uses TRBV6-1 with TRBJ2-5; D remains unclear. Trimming left V 4 bases short and J 4 bases short, with 10 bases between. The CDR3 covers 13 residues. Germline V gene lookup returns CDR1 MNHNS and CDR2 SASEGT. CDR3 in amino acids: CASSVSGRETQYF. CDR3 DNA sequence: TGTGCCAGCAGTGTGTCGGGTCGAGAGACCCAGTACTTC.

The J gene is TRBJ1-1, the V gene TRBV2, with TRBD1 matching over 10 bases. Per germline, CDR1 SNHLY and CDR2 FYNNEI. This CDR3 spans 14 amino acids. Trimming took 6 bases from V and 4 from J; bases not matched to a gene: 5. Here the CDR3 reads CASRDRGASTEAFF. In DNA, the CDR3 is TGTGCCAGCAGGGACAGGGGGGCAAGCACTGAAGCTTTCTTT.

This clone was counted a single time. V is TRBV19 and J is TRBJ2-2; D may be TRBD1 (6 bases). Per the germline V gene, CDR1 is LNHDA and CDR2 is SQIVND (reference sequence). Trimming left V 7 bases short and J 1 base short, with 10 bases between. This CDR3 is built from 14 residues. DNA of the CDR3: TGTGCCAGTATTGACAGGATGAACACCGGGGAGCTGTTTTTT. It is translated as CASIDRMNTGELFF.

This rearrangement joins TRBV10-2 to TRBJ2-1, with D unresolved. V gave up 4 bases and J gave up 6 bases, with 7 bases separating them. The germline gives CDR1 WSHSY, CDR2 SAAADI. CDR3 length: 12 amino acids. The CDR3 bases are TGCGCCAGCAGTGGCCCGAGCAATGAGCAGTTCTTC. This sequence encodes CASSGPSNEQFF.

The DNA for the CDR3 is TGTGCCAGCAGTCCCCGGACATACTCCTACGAGCAGTACTTC. This sequence encodes CASSPRTYSYEQYF. The chain recombines TRBV27 with TRBJ2-7, with D maybe TRBD1 (5 bases). Germline-derived CDR1 and CDR2 are MNHEY and SMNVEV (reference sequence). The V and J ends lost 5 bases and 0 bases respectively, with 11 bases between them. There are 14 residues in the CDR3.

V and J are TRBV14 and TRBJ2-1, with D maybe TRBD1 (6 bases). This CDR3 is 15 amino acids long. Germline V gives CDR1 SGHDN, CDR2 FVKESK. V was cut by 4 bases and J by 1 base, with 11 bases left in between. The CDR3 region is CASSPAGASYNEQFF. CDR3 coding DNA: TGTGCCAGCAGCCCCGCAGGGGCGTCCTACAATGAGCAGTTCTTC.

This clone has just a few counts. The chain carries TRBV6-1 and TRBJ2-7; 7 nucleotides line up with TRBD2. This CDR3 has 12 amino acids. The junction had 5 bases not matched to a gene; V was cut back by 10 bases and J by 2 bases. The germline CDR1 and CDR2 sequences are MNHNS and SASEGT. CDR3 in amino acids: CAILAPTYEQYF. The DNA of the CDR3 is TGTGCCATACTAGCGCCAACCTACGAGCAGTACTTC.

This clone has just one count. The chain uses TRBV20-1 and TRBJ1-1; D gene ambiguous. The CDR3 length is 11 residues. Trimming cost V 1 base and J 8 bases, with 8 bases left between them. Germline V gives CDR1 DFQATT, CDR2 SNEGSKA (reference sequence). In DNA form, the CDR3 reads TGCAGTGCTAGAGTGGCACAGGAAGCTTTCTTT. Protein product: CSARVAQEAFF.

V and J are TRBV7-6 and TRBJ1-3; D possibly corresponds to TRBD1 (6 bases). CDR1 is SGHVS, CDR2 FNYEAQ, per germline. The CDR3 extends over 15 amino acids. The V end was cut by 8 bases, the J end by 8 bases, with 22 bases between. CDR3 protein: CASGSYREKPYTIYF. CDR3 coding DNA: TGTGCCAGCGGGAGTTACAGGGAAAAACCGTACACCATATATTTT.

The chain has TRBV6-6 and TRBJ2-1; 9 bases are a match to TRBD2. The CDR3 length is 12 residues. V shed 2 bases, J shed 10 bases, and the junction held 0 bases outside the gene matches. The germline gives CDR1 MNHNY, CDR2 SVGAGI (reference sequence). The CDR3 sequence is CASSYSGREQFF. The DNA for the CDR3 is TGTGCCAGCAGTTACAGCGGGAGGGAGCAGTTCTTC.

This clone was detected once. The gene calls are TRBV29-1 and TRBJ2-7, with 7 bases identical to TRBD1. Per the germline V gene, CDR1 is SQVTM and CDR2 is ANQGSEA. CDR3 length equals 14 residues. V shed 1 base and J 4 bases; nucleotides not matched to a gene: 7. CDR3 amino acids: CSVEVRTGAYEQYF. As DNA, the CDR3 is TGCAGCGTTGAAGTAAGGACAGGCGCTTACGAGCAGTACTTC.

The chain joins TRBV14 to TRBJ2-5; the match to TRBD2 covers 13 bases. This CDR3 is built from 17 residues. V lost 1 base, J lost 4 bases, and 6 bases stayed unmatched. Germline V gene data show CDR1 as SGHDN and CDR2 as FVKESK. The CDR3 nucleotides are TGTGCCAGCAGCCAAGGAAGGACTAGCGGGAGTAGAGAGACCCAGTACTTC. Protein product: CASSQGRTSGSRETQYF. Combining the CDR3 with reference TRBV14 and TRBJ2-5 gives the whole variable domain EAGVTQFPSHSVIEKGQTVTLRCDPISGHDNLYWYRRVMGKEIKFLLHFVKESKQDESGMPNNRFLAERTGGTYSTLKVQPAELEDSGVYFCASSQGRTSGSRETQYFGPGTRLLVL.

The J gene is TRBJ1-2, the V gene TRBV11-2; D not resolved. Germline V gene sequence: CDR1 SGHAT, CDR2 FQNNGV. The CDR3 is made up of 14 amino acids. Trimming removed 1 base at V and 4 bases at J, with 10 bases between. CDR3 amino acids: CASSLVSIGYGYTF. CDR3 in DNA: TGTGCCAGCAGCTTAGTCTCTATCGGCTATGGCTACACCTTC.

The chain links TRBV2 to TRBJ2-5, with TRBD1 matching 7 bases. Germline CDR1 SNHLY, CDR2 FYNNEI. The CDR3 length is 14 residues. The ends lost 5 bases at V and 2 bases at J; junction bases unmatched: 5. DNA of the CDR3: TGTGCCAGCAGTACAGGGACAGCTCAAGAGACCCAGTACTTC. Translated: CASSTGTAQETQYF.

With respect to this clone: This specimen includes other DNA sequences encoding the same CDR3. The chain uses TRBV6-1 and TRBJ2-1, with 8 positions matching TRBD2. The V segment lost 4 bases and the J segment 3 bases; nucleotides outside the gene matches: 5. CDR3 size: 15 residues. CDR1 is MNHNS, CDR2 SASEGT, per germline. CDR3 bases: TGTGCCAGCAGTGTTACTAGCGGAAGCTACAATGAGCAGTTCTTC. Its protein is CASSVTSGSYNEQFF.

Written as DNA, the CDR3 is TGTGCCAGCAGTTGGGATGTCGGGGGCTACAATGAGCAGTTCTTC. It specifies CASSWDVGGYNEQFF. The chain recombines TRBV28 with TRBJ2-1; TRBD2 is a possible D gene (6 bases). The V and J ends lost 4 bases and 3 bases respectively, with 13 bases between them. Germline lookup yields CDR1 MDHEN and CDR2 SYDVKM. The CDR3 length is 15 residues.